The sequence of this TCR beta chain was determined in a study of T cell clones after liver transplantation. Germline V lookup: CDR1 SGDLS, CDR2 YYNGEE. The CDR3 length is 14 residues. V was clipped by 5 bases and J by 4 bases; unmatched bases: 6. Points from the study as a whole: Circulating graft-donor-reactive CD4 TCRbeta sequences fell significantly post-transplant in 5 of 8 subjects.

In the case of this clone: Its antigen is not known.

The assay was immunoSEQ multiplex PCR, and TCRdb's table has in-frame clones only and misses some. The repertoire holds nearly 55,000 clones, with less than 85% as singletons. The chain combines TRBV9 with TRBJ1-1, with 9 bases identical to TRBD1. This receptor was identified in a human donor who received a liver transplant. Sequencing used CD4+ T cells from blood, obtained before liver transplant. The CDR3 DNA sequence: TGTGCCAGCAGTGCACAGGGGGCTGGCACTGAAGCTTTCTTT. Protein sequence: CASSAQGAGTEAFF. Looking up the rest from reference TRBV9 and TRBJ1-1 gives the full variable domain: DSGVTQTPKHLITATGQRVTLRCSPRSGDLSVYWYQQSLDQGLQFLIQYYNGEERAKGNILERFSAQQFPDLHSELNLSSLELGDSALYFCASSAQGAGTEAFFGQGTRLTVV.